The rows below give T cell receptor beta chains drawn from one sample of a study of OX40 agonist ivuxolimab in advanced cancers. Method: immunoSEQ multiplex PCR; TCRdb's copy keeps in-frame clones and lacks some. Among about 56,000 clones listed, about 80% were seen once. The sequenced sample was CD4+ or CD8+ T cells sorted from blood, obtained in a trial of the OX40 agonist ivuxolimab. The origin of the receptors is an adult with an advanced solid tumor such as melanoma, head and neck, liver or kidney cancer. The CDR3 runs from the conserved cysteine through the conserved F or W. A D gene is named only where the DNA matches it firmly. Size is omitted from some rows. Given values are once, few, many or a class for expanded clones.

clone_size	d_call	v_call	j_call	cdr3_aa	cdr3_nt
-	-	TRBV5-1	TRBJ1-1	CASSLSGALDTEAFF	TGCGCCAGCAGCTTGTCAGGGGCCCTGGACACTGAAGCTTTCTTT
-	TRBD1	TRBV19	TRBJ2-1	CASSSTGASYNEQFF	TGTGCCAGTAGTTCGACAGGGGCCTCCTACAATGAGCAGTTCTTC
-	-	TRBV28	TRBJ1-4	CASTSGGGLTTNEKLFF	TGTGCCAGCACCTCCGGGGGGGGGTTGACAACTAATGAAAAACTGTTTTTT
-	TRBD1	TRBV19	TRBJ2-1	CASSIGGTGASYNEQFF	TGTGCCAGTAGTATAGGCGGGACAGGGGCCTCCTACAATGAGCAGTTCTTC
-	-	TRBV5-1	TRBJ1-1	CASSSAMGRTEAFF	TGCGCCAGCAGCTCGGCCATGGGGAGGACTGAAGCTTTCTTT
-	-	TRBV7-9	TRBJ1-6	CASSLTGGPSSYNSPLHF	TGTGCCAGCAGCTTGACGGGGGGGCCGAGCTCCTATAATTCACCCCTCCACTTT
-	-	TRBV2	TRBJ1-1	CATHRDMNTEAFF	TGTGCCACCCACAGGGATATGAACACTGAAGCTTTCTTT
-	-	TRBV7-2	TRBJ2-1	CASSPNGGFGNEQFF	TGTGCCAGCAGTCCAAATGGAGGGTTTGGCAATGAGCAGTTCTTC
-	-	TRBV6-5	TRBJ1-4	CASSPGNRAREKLFF	TGTGCCAGCAGTCCCGGCAACAGAGCGCGAGAAAAACTGTTTTTT
-	-	TRBV20-1	TRBJ2-2	CSARFNGELFF	TGCAGTGCCCGCTTCAACGGGGAGCTGTTTTTT
-	-	TRBV5-1	TRBJ1-2	CASSLLGGHTDGYTF	TGCGCCAGCAGCTTGCTGGGAGGTCACACGGATGGCTACACCTTC
once	TRBD1	TRBV4-2	TRBJ1-4	CASSSGQGVMEKLFF	TGTGCCAGCAGCTCAGGACAGGGGGTCATGGAAAAACTGTTTTTT
-	TRBD2	TRBV11-2	TRBJ2-1	CASSLRGVSYNEQFF	TGTGCCAGCAGCTTACGGGGGGTCTCCTACAATGAGCAGTTCTTC
-	TRBD2	TRBV5-1	TRBJ2-1	CASSLSGGASYNEQFF	TGCGCCAGCAGCCTTAGCGGGGGAGCCTCCTACAATGAGCAGTTCTTC
-	-	TRBV7-2	TRBJ2-1	CASSLVGWGNEQFF	TGTGCCAGCAGCTTAGTAGGGTGGGGCAATGAGCAGTTCTTC
-	-	TRBV5-1	TRBJ1-1	CASSLAQGWTEAFF	TGCGCCAGCAGCTTGGCCCAGGGGTGGACTGAAGCTTTCTTT
-	TRBD2	TRBV19	TRBJ2-6	CASSTGLAGTLGSGANVLTF	TGTGCCAGTAGTACGGGACTAGCGGGAACTCTTGGCTCTGGGGCCAACGTCCTGACTTTC
-	TRBD1	TRBV6-6	TRBJ2-1	CASSGQGARNEQFF	TGTGCCAGCAGTGGACAGGGGGCAAGAAATGAGCAGTTCTTC
-	-	TRBV30	TRBJ1-6	CAWSMDRFSPLHF	TGTGCCTGGAGTATGGACAGATTTTCACCCCTCCACTTT
-	-	TRBV10-3	TRBJ2-7	CAISDGGQSYYEQYF	TGTGCCATCAGTGACGGGGGACAGTCATACTACGAGCAGTACTTC
-	-	TRBV2	TRBJ2-1	CASRGGFEAEQFF	TGTGCCAGCAGAGGTGGTTTTGAGGCTGAGCAGTTCTTC
few	-	TRBV29-1	TRBJ2-5	CSVAASRGETQYF	TGCAGCGTTGCGGCAAGCAGGGGTGAGACCCAGTACTTC
-	TRBD2	TRBV10-3	TRBJ2-7	CAIGGGGDVNYEQYF	TGTGCCATCGGGGGCGGGGGGGATGTAAACTACGAGCAGTACTTC
-	TRBD1	TRBV7-2	TRBJ1-6	CASSWGGGDSPLHF	TGTGCCAGCAGCTGGGGAGGGGGCGATTCACCCCTCCACTTT
few	-	TRBV19	TRBJ1-1	CASSPRHQDRDTEAFF	TGTGCCAGTAGTCCACGCCACCAGGATCGGGACACTGAAGCTTTCTTT
-	-	TRBV6-1	TRBJ1-4	CASSINRDEKLFF	TGTGCCAGCAGCATAAACAGGGATGAAAAACTGTTTTTT
-	-	TRBV19	TRBJ1-6	CASSNGDRYNSPLHF	TGTGCCAGTAGCAACGGTGACAGATATAATTCACCCCTCCACTTT
-	-	TRBV10-3	TRBJ1-6	CASSYSRTGRGAPLHF	TGTGCCAGCAGTTACTCCCGAACAGGGCGCGGGGCACCCCTCCACTTT
-	TRBD1	TRBV19	TRBJ1-2	CASSTGGTGGGYTF	TGTGCCAGTAGTACCGGTGGGACAGGGGGTGGCTACACCTTC
few	-	TRBV7-8	TRBJ2-7	CASSSKRKGLTGKTAYEQYF	TGTGCCAGCAGCTCCAAAAGAAAGGGGTTGACAGGAAAAACGGCCTACGAGCAGTACTTC
-	TRBD1	TRBV20-1	TRBJ2-1	CSAAGQVEQFF	TGCAGTGCCGCTGGACAGGTTGAGCAGTTCTTC
-	-	TRBV28	TRBJ1-4	CASSHARRAAANEKLFF	TGTGCCAGCAGCCACGCCCGGAGGGCGGCGGCTAATGAAAAACTGTTTTTT
-	TRBD1	TRBV27	TRBJ1-6	CASSSPRGDRASPLHF	TGTGCCAGCAGTTCCCCTAGGGGGGACAGGGCTTCACCCCTCCACTTT
-	-	TRBV9	TRBJ2-4	CASSSEGGFKNIQYF	TGTGCCAGCAGCTCCGAGGGGGGGTTCAAAAACATTCAGTACTTC
-	-	TRBV6-5	TRBJ2-7	CASRNTDSVGEQYF	TGTGCCAGCAGAAATACGGACAGCGTCGGCGAGCAGTACTTC
once	-	TRBV28	TRBJ1-1	CASSSRRTEAFF	TGTGCCAGCAGTTCCAGACGCACTGAAGCTTTCTTT
-	-	TRBV6-6	TRBJ1-3	CASSSRGGGNTIYF	TGTGCCAGCAGTTCCAGGGGCGGTGGAAACACCATATATTTT
-	-	TRBV6-6	TRBJ2-7	CASSSSLEQYF	TGTGCCAGCAGTTCCAGTCTCGAGCAGTACTTC
-	TRBD1	TRBV13	TRBJ1-6	CASSLGQGRNSPLHF	TGTGCCAGCAGCTTAGGACAGGGGAGAAATTCACCCCTCCACTTT
-	TRBD1	TRBV6-1	TRBJ2-4	CASSDRDRGVQYF	TGTGCCAGCAGTGACCGCGACAGGGGGGTTCAGTACTTC